The 21 T cell receptor beta chains below were found in one sample sequenced in a study of siplizumab effects on memory and regulatory T cells. The repertoire was sequenced with immunoSEQ multiplex PCR; TCRdb's copy has only in-frame clones and lacks some. Of some 110,000 clones listed, roughly 91% were seen once; the top ten hold 0.32%. Sequences were obtained from CD4+ T cells sorted from blood. The source of these receptors is a human donor in good health.

J is TRBJ1-6 and V is TRBV6-1, with 8 positions matching TRBD1. Germline V CDR1 and CDR2: MNHNS, SASEGT. Trimming took 5 bases from V and 10 from J; bases not matched to a gene: 4. CDR3 length: 13 residues. The CDR3: CASSTDRESPLHF. The DNA of the CDR3 is TGTGCCAGCAGTACGGACAGGGAATCACCCCTCCACTTT.

V is TRBV18 and J is TRBJ1-3; no reliable D call. V was cut by 2 bases and J by 2 bases, with 16 bases left in between. The CDR3 covers 17 residues. Per germline, CDR1 KGHSH and CDR2 LQKENI. DNA of the CDR3: TGTGCCAGCTCACCAATAGAATCAGGAGTCGCTGGAAACACCATATATTTT. Residues: CASSPIESGVAGNTIYF.

This clone came up a few times. This chain connects TRBV5-1 to TRBJ2-5; D possibly corresponds to TRBD2 (5 bases). Germline-derived CDR1 and CDR2 are SGHRS and YFSETQ. V was shortened by 6 bases and J by 7 bases, with 19 bases between the two germline ends. This CDR3 has 14 amino acids. CDR3 loop: CASMRAGRPGTQYF. The CDR3 DNA is TGCGCCAGCATGAGGGCCGGGCGGCCTGGGACCCAGTACTTC.

This chain uses TRBV7-9 with TRBJ2-2, with D perhaps given as TRBD1 or TRBD2 (6 bases each). The V end was cut by 1 base, the J end by 7 bases, with 13 bases between. The CDR3 spans 15 residues. Germline loops: CDR1 SEHNR, CDR2 FQNEAQ (reference sequence). This chain's CDR3 is CASSLGRGRYGELFF. For the CDR3, the DNA is TGTGCCAGCAGCTTAGGCCGGGGGCGTTACGGGGAGCTGTTTTTT.

The chain carries TRBV27 and TRBJ2-7, with 10 positions matching TRBD1. The ends lost 5 bases at V and 1 base at J; junction bases unmatched: 5. Germline V CDR1 and CDR2: MNHEY, SMNVEV (reference sequence). The CDR3 has 15 residues. CDR3 DNA sequence: TGTGCCAGCAGTCTTGGGGACAGGGGTTCCTACGAGCAGTACTTC. It codes for CASSLGDRGSYEQYF.

This chain joins TRBV5-6 and TRBJ1-2; D not resolved. V lost 4 bases and J 4 bases, leaving 5 bases between the germline ends. This CDR3 has 11 amino acids. Germline loops: CDR1 SGHDT, CDR2 YYEEEE. This CDR3 is CASSASYGYTF. The DNA for the CDR3 is TGTGCCAGCAGCGCCAGCTATGGCTACACCTTC.

This chain uses TRBV19 with TRBJ2-5; tentative D call: TRBD2 (6 bases). Germline V CDR1 and CDR2: LNHDA, SQIVND (reference sequence). The CDR3 contains 16 residues. V was trimmed by 7 bases and J by 0 bases, leaving 18 bases between them. CDR3 protein: CASNVRAGTHQETQYF. In nucleotides, the CDR3 is TGTGCCAGTAATGTTCGGGCGGGGACCCACCAAGAGACCCAGTACTTC.

J is TRBJ2-7 and V is TRBV5-1, with D tentatively TRBD1 or TRBD2 (5 bases each). V lost 0 bases to trimming and J lost 5 bases, with 15 bases between them. Per the germline V gene, CDR1 is SGHRS and CDR2 is YFSETQ. The length of the CDR3 is 15 residues. CDR3 loop: CASSLVGDWVDEQYF. As DNA, the CDR3 is TGCGCCAGCAGCTTGGTGGGGGATTGGGTCGACGAGCAGTACTTC. Full variable domain (rest looked up from reference TRBV5-1 and TRBJ2-7): KAGVTQTPRYLIKTRGQQVTLSCSPISGHRSVSWYQQTPGQGLQFLFEYFSETQRNKGNFPGRFSGRQFSNSRSEMNVSTLELGDSALYLCASSLVGDWVDEQYFGPGTRLTVT.

The chain carries TRBV5-4 and TRBJ1-1; D is unresolved. Between the trimmed V and J ends, which lost 2 bases and 1 base, there was a span of 6 bases. The germline CDR1 and CDR2 sequences are SGHNT and YYREEE (reference sequence). The CDR3 is 13 residues long. CDR3 amino acids: CASSFPGNTEAFF. The CDR3 bases are TGTGCCAGCAGCTTTCCGGGGAACACTGAAGCTTTCTTT. Full variable domain (remainder filled in from reference TRBV5-4 and TRBJ1-1): ETGVTQSPTHLIKTRGQQVTLRCSSQSGHNTVSWYQQALGQGPQFIFQYYREEENGRGNFPPRFSGLQFPNYSSELNVNALELDDSALYLCASSFPGNTEAFFGQGTRLTVV.

The chain recombines TRBV2 with TRBJ1-2, with 8 bases matching TRBD1. Germline V gene data show CDR1 as SNHLY and CDR2 as FYNNEI. Trimming at V came to 7 bases and at J to 6 bases, leaving 7 bases not matched to a gene. This CDR3 has 13 amino acids. The CDR3, as DNA: TGTGCCAGCAAGGACAGGGCGGAAGATGGCTACACCTTC. Translated, it gives CASKDRAEDGYTF.

V is TRBV6-5 and J is TRBJ2-7; perhaps TRBD2 as D (6 bases). Trimming removed 3 bases from V and 1 base from J, with 10 bases in between. The germline gives CDR1 MNHEY, CDR2 SVGAGI. The CDR3 covers 14 residues. CDR3 loop: CASSYRSGSYEQYF. The CDR3 nucleotides are TGTGCCAGCAGTTATAGAAGCGGGTCCTACGAGCAGTACTTC.

The rearrangement links TRBV5-4 to TRBJ1-3, with unresolved D. The CDR3 length is 17 residues. Per germline, CDR1 SGHNT and CDR2 YYREEE (reference sequence). Trimming took 0 bases from V and 0 from J, leaving 13 bases between them. CDR3 loop: CASSLAEGAYSGNTIYF. Written as DNA, the CDR3 is TGTGCCAGCAGCTTGGCCGAGGGTGCTTACTCTGGAAACACCATATATTTT.

The chain links TRBV19 to TRBJ2-2; TRBD2 agrees at 11 bases. The CDR3 is 18 amino acids. Germline CDR1 reads LNHDA; CDR2 reads SQIVND (reference sequence). V lost 1 base, J lost 4 bases, and 8 bases stayed unmatched. The CDR3 DNA sequence: TGTGCCAGTAGTATAGTCCTGACTAGCGGGGTCTTCACCGGGGAGCTGTTTTTT. Its protein is CASSIVLTSGVFTGELFF.

CDR3 in amino acids: CASGSDREKNTGELFF. The DNA of the CDR3 is TGTGCCAGCGGGTCCGACAGGGAGAAAAACACCGGGGAGCTGTTTTTT. The gene calls are TRBV5-4 and TRBJ2-2; 7 bases map to TRBD1. CDR1 is SGHNT and CDR2 is YYREEE in the germline V gene (reference sequence). This CDR3 has 16 residues. Trimming took 7 bases from V and 2 from J; bases not matched to a gene: 11. Full variable domain (rest looked up from reference TRBV5-4 and TRBJ2-2): ETGVTQSPTHLIKTRGQQVTLRCSSQSGHNTVSWYQQALGQGPQFIFQYYREEENGRGNFPPRFSGLQFPNYSSELNVNALELDDSALYLCASGSDREKNTGELFFGEGSRLTVL.

The rearrangement uses TRBV10-3 and TRBJ1-4, with D maybe TRBD1 (5 bases). Germline loops: CDR1 ENHRY, CDR2 SYGVKD. V was pared by 6 bases and J by 7 bases, with 15 bases between. The CDR3 extends over 14 amino acids. The CDR3 DNA follows: TGTGCCATCAGCGGCGGGACTGATCGTGAAAAACTGTTTTTT. This translates into CAISGGTDREKLFF.

In this sample, this clone turned up once. The chain couples TRBV29-1 to TRBJ2-6; 7 bases are a match to TRBD1. The CDR3 extends over 10 amino acids. Germline trimming cut 7 bases from V and 13 bases from J; bases unmatched to any gene: 4. Germline CDR1 reads SQVTM; CDR2 reads ANQGSEA. The CDR3 sequence is CSAGDRVLTF. Written as DNA, the CDR3 is TGCAGCGCTGGGGACAGAGTCCTGACTTTC.

This chain uses TRBV5-1 with TRBJ2-7; 7 nucleotides match TRBD2. V lost 4 bases, J lost 6 bases, and 16 bases stayed unmatched. The CDR3 spans 16 residues. Germline V lookup: CDR1 SGHRS, CDR2 YFSETQ. The CDR3 spells CASSPRRGTISSEQYF. The CDR3 DNA reads TGCGCCAGCAGCCCACGACGCGGGACTATCTCGAGCGAGCAGTACTTC.

This chain links TRBV19 with TRBJ1-5, with 7 bases lining up with TRBD1. The length of the CDR3 is 16 residues. V shed 4 bases and J 5 bases; nucleotides not matched to a gene: 11. The V gene's germline CDR1 is LNHDA and CDR2 SQIVND (reference sequence). CDR3 DNA: TGTGCCAGTAGTACTACCAGGGGGAGCCCTCATCAGCCCCAGCATTTT. This translates into CASSTTRGSPHQPQHF.

The chain employs TRBV30 and TRBJ1-1; TRBD1 matches at 12 bases. After removal of 3 bases from V and 7 bases from J, the junction contained 3 bases not matched to a gene. CDR1 GTSNPN and CDR2 SVGIG come from the germline V gene (reference sequence). This CDR3 region has 13 residues. The CDR3 coding sequence is TGTGCCTGGAGGGGACAGGGGGCCGGTGAAGCTTTCTTT. It specifies CAWRGQGAGEAFF.

The chain carries TRBV5-4 and TRBJ2-3, with TRBD2 matching over 10 bases. Germline CDR1 is SGHNT and CDR2 is YYREEE (reference sequence). V shed 5 bases and J 2 bases; nucleotides not matched to a gene: 8. CDR3 size: 16 residues. CDR3 bases: TGTGCCAGCAGATATGGACTAGCGGCCGTCACAGATACGCAGTATTTT. The encoded protein is CASRYGLAAVTDTQYF.

The V call is TRBV5-4, the J call TRBJ1-1; perhaps TRBD1 as D (6 bases). This CDR3 is 16 amino acids long. V lost 0 bases and J 0 bases, leaving 12 bases between the germline ends. Per germline, CDR1 SGHNT and CDR2 YYREEE (reference sequence). The CDR3 sequence is CASSLGQGRLNTEAFF. CDR3 sequence (DNA): TGTGCCAGCAGCTTGGGGCAGGGGAGGTTGAACACTGAAGCTTTCTTT.